This T cell receptor beta chain emerged from a study of T cell responses to AZD1222 COVID-19 vaccine. Study conclusions and caveats: The donors showed a predominance of white British ancestry and of females, with possible underestimation of clonal diversity. Spike-specific TCR breadth rose after two AZD1222 doses, and depth rose as well. Repertoire sampling occurred only after the peak T cell response. AZD1222 recipients seropositive at baseline numbered only five to seven.

TCRdb's table, derived via immunoSEQ multiplex PCR, lists solely in-frame clones and lacks some. The sample lists about 46,000 clones, about 90% occurring once. This CDR3 is built from 12 residues. Germline values: CDR1 LNHNV, CDR2 YYDKDF (reference sequence). With 9 bases removed from V and 5 bases from J, the gap between germline ends came to 13 bases. With respect to this clone: Antigen: not known.

The clonotype was recovered from an adult who received the AZD1222 COVID-19 vaccine. This chain connects TRBV15 to TRBJ2-5; D is ambiguous. This specimen was peripheral blood, taken 28 days after the second AZD1222 dose. The CDR3 DNA sequence: TGTGCCACGGCCCCATCTGGGGAGACCCAGTACTTC. This translates into CATAPSGETQYF.